The 32 T cell receptor beta chains below were found in one sample sequenced in a study of blood T cell repertoires in COVID-19. Measured with immunoSEQ multiplex PCR; TCRdb has only the in-frame clones, and not every one. The table shows 190,000 or so clones, with about 89% occurring only once. The material sequenced was peripheral blood. All receptors derive from a middle-aged man with acute or convalescent COVID-19.

The chain recombines TRBV4-3 with TRBJ1-5; D may be TRBD1 (5 bases). The CDR3 is made up of 14 amino acids. Trimming removed 3 bases at V and 2 bases at J, with 8 bases between. Looked up from germline, CDR1 is LGHNA and CDR2 is YSLEER. In DNA, the CDR3 is TGCGCCAGCAGCCAGACGGGGGGCAATCAGCCCCAGCATTTT. It yields the protein CASSQTGGNQPQHF.

The chain employs TRBV10-1 and TRBJ2-7, with 8 bases fitting TRBD1. Germline V CDR1 and CDR2: WNHNN, SYGVQD (reference sequence). CDR3 size: 16 residues. V trimming: 0 bases; J trimming: 4 bases; junction bases outside the gene matches: 8. CDR3 bases: TGCGCCAGCAGTGAGTCGGGACGGACAGGGCTTTACGAGCAGTACTTC. It is translated as CASSESGRTGLYEQYF.

The CDR3 coding sequence is TGTGCTAGTGCATCAAGACAAAGCACTCTCGAGCAGTTCTTC. Translation gives CASASRQSTLEQFF. This chain connects TRBV12-5 to TRBJ2-1, with D uncertain. V was pared by 7 bases and J by 10 bases, with 20 bases between. Germline V gene sequence: CDR1 LGHNT, CDR2 FRNRAP. The CDR3 loop spans 14 amino acids.

This sequence joins TRBV13 and TRBJ1-4; D perhaps matches TRBD1 (5 bases). The germline CDR1 and CDR2 sequences are PRHDT and FYEKMQ (reference sequence). Trimming cost V 5 bases and J 5 bases, with 18 bases left between them. This CDR3 contains 16 residues. CDR3 amino acids: CASSADPRQPNEKLFF. The CDR3, as DNA: TGTGCCAGCAGCGCCGATCCTCGACAGCCGAATGAAAAACTGTTTTTT.

The rearrangement uses TRBV6-2 or TRBV6-3 and TRBJ1-1, with 7 bases identical to TRBD1. The CDR3 consists of 14 residues. The V gene end was trimmed by 6 bases and the J gene end by 5 bases; junction bases not matched to a gene: 9. The germline V gene has CDR1 MNHEY and CDR2 SVGEGT. CDR3 protein: CASSQTGPRTEAFF. CDR3 nucleotide sequence: TGTGCCAGCAGCCAGACAGGGCCCAGGACTGAAGCTTTCTTT.

The chain combines TRBV2 with TRBJ2-1; D unresolved. Trimming stripped 2 bases from V and 2 bases from J, with 10 bases between. The CDR3 runs 15 residues. Germline CDR1 and CDR2: SNHLY and FYNNEI. As DNA, the CDR3 is TGTGCCAGCAGTGAACGGCAGGCGACCTACAATGAGCAGTTCTTC. This translates into CASSERQATYNEQFF.

The chain recombines TRBV21-1 with TRBJ1-1. TRBV21-1 is tagged as a pseudogene. This CDR3 is 15 amino acids long. CDR3: CASSKERAEGTEAFF. In DNA, the CDR3 is TGTGCCAGCAGCAAAGAGAGGGCAGAGGGCACTGAAGCTTTCTTT.

In its sample, this clone was seen a few times. The chain employs TRBV6-5 and TRBJ2-2; TRBD1 might be the D (6 bases). V lost 0 bases and J 5 bases, leaving 13 bases between the germline ends. CDR3 length equals 16 residues. CDR1 is MNHEY, CDR2 SVGAGI, per germline. CDR3: CASSYSRQVWTGELFF. CDR3 nucleotides: TGTGCCAGCAGTTACTCTCGACAGGTTTGGACCGGGGAGCTGTTTTTT.

The CDR3: CASSFLQGGQETQYF. The CDR3 region has the DNA TGTGCCAGCTCCTTCCTTCAGGGAGGGCAAGAGACCCAGTACTTC. This chain uses TRBV18 with TRBJ2-5, with TRBD2 matching over 7 bases. With V trimmed by 6 bases and J by 2 bases, 9 bases remained unmatched. The CDR3 loop spans 15 amino acids. Germline V CDR1 and CDR2: KGHSH, LQKENI.

The V gene is TRBV12-3 or TRBV12-4, the J gene TRBJ2-7; a possible D gene is TRBD1 (5 bases). This CDR3 region has 13 residues. The V gene lost 6 bases and the J gene lost 3 bases, with 12 bases spanning the gap. Here the CDR3 reads CASRNRWDYEQYF. In DNA, the CDR3 is TGTGCCAGCAGAAACAGGTGGGACTACGAGCAGTACTTC.

The CDR3, as DNA: TGCGCCAGCAGCGGCGGTCAGGGGGCTTTATACTATGGCTACACCTTC. Residues: CASSGGQGALYYGYTF. This sequence joins TRBV5-1 and TRBJ1-2; TRBD1 aligns across 8 bases. The CDR3 runs to 16 residues. The V segment lost 4 bases and the J segment 3 bases; nucleotides outside the gene matches: 11. Germline V gene sequence: CDR1 SGHRS, CDR2 YFSETQ.

The chain carries TRBV28 and TRBJ2-5; 11 bases are a match to TRBD1. Germline loops: CDR1 MDHEN, CDR2 SYDVKM. The CDR3 runs to 16 residues. J lost 5 bases, V lost 7 bases, and 12 bases had no gene match. In nucleotides, the CDR3 is TGTGCCAGCACCATTGAGGGGACAGGGGGTGGGGAGACCCAGTACTTC. Protein: CASTIEGTGGGETQYF.

This chain uses TRBV19 with TRBJ1-1; TRBD1 matches 7 bases. The CDR3 is made up of 16 amino acids. V was pared by 6 bases and J by 0 bases, with 10 bases of the junction left unmatched. CDR1 and CDR2 from the germline V gene are LNHDA and SQIVND (reference sequence). CDR3 in DNA: TGTGCCAGTAGGTCCGGGACAGTTATTATGAACACTGAAGCTTTCTTT. This sequence encodes CASRSGTVIMNTEAFF.

This chain links TRBV7-2 with TRBJ1-2, with unresolved D. The length of the CDR3 is 15 residues. Looked up from germline, CDR1 is SGHTA and CDR2 is FQGNSA. The V and J ends lost 4 bases and 7 bases respectively, with 19 bases between them. The chain's CDR3 is CASSSYRETKSGYTF. CDR3 nucleotides: TGTGCCAGCAGCTCGTACCGGGAGACTAAGAGTGGCTACACCTTC.

Here the CDR3 DNA reads TGTGCCAGCAGCTTGTCCCCTCCGGGACAGAGGGGGAATGAAAAACTGTTTTTT. Amino acids: CASSLSPPGQRGNEKLFF. This chain uses TRBV5-4 with TRBJ1-4; 7 bases match TRBD1. The V and J ends lost 1 base and 5 bases, in that order; junction bases with no gene match: 14. CDR1 and CDR2 (germline): SGHNT, YYREEE (reference sequence). The CDR3 loop spans 18 amino acids.

The rearrangement uses TRBV24-1 and TRBJ2-3; the D gene is possibly TRBD1 (6 bases). Trimming removed 6 bases from V and 1 base from J, with 7 bases in between. The CDR3 has 13 residues. CDR1 KGHDR and CDR2 SFDVKD come from the germline V gene. This chain's CDR3 is CATSPGGTDTQYF. Written as DNA, the CDR3 is TGTGCCACCAGTCCAGGGGGCACAGATACGCAGTATTTT.

As DNA, the CDR3 is TGTGCCAGCAGCCAAGATCGACGGGTGGAGAACACCGGGGAGCTGTTTTTT. Protein: CASSQDRRVENTGELFF. The chain carries TRBV14 and TRBJ2-2; D remains unclear. V was pared by 0 bases and J by 1 base, with 12 bases between. Germline CDR1 SGHDN, CDR2 FVKESK. The CDR3 extends over 17 amino acids. Full variable domain (remainder filled in from reference TRBV14 and TRBJ2-2): EAGVTQFPSHSVIEKGQTVTLRCDPISGHDNLYWYRRVMGKEIKFLLHFVKESKQDESGMPNNRFLAERTGGTYSTLKVQPAELEDSGVYFCASSQDRRVENTGELFFGEGSRLTVL.

This clone was recorded once. The V and J genes are TRBV20-1 and TRBJ2-5, with TRBD2 matching over 11 bases. The CDR3 spans 14 residues. The junction had 8 bases not matched to a gene; V was cut back by 6 bases and J by 5 bases. The germline CDR1 and CDR2 sequences are DFQATT and SNEGSKA (reference sequence). The CDR3 bases are TGCAGTGCCAGTAGCGGGGGGGCTTGGGAGACCCAGTACTTC. Amino acids: CSASSGGAWETQYF.

The gene calls are TRBV7-9 and TRBJ2-2, with 8 bases lining up with TRBD2. The V and J ends lost 5 bases and 4 bases, in that order; junction bases with no gene match: 6. CDR1 and CDR2 (germline): SEHNR, FQNEAQ (reference sequence). The CDR3 totals 15 residues. This chain's CDR3 is CASSPRGVSTGELFF. The CDR3 DNA is TGTGCCAGCAGCCCGCGGGGGGTCAGCACCGGGGAGCTGTTTTTT.

Only one count was recorded for this clone. The gene calls are TRBV9 and TRBJ1-3; 7 bases match TRBD1. Germline V gene sequence: CDR1 SGDLS, CDR2 YYNGEE. The CDR3 is 16 residues long. The V and J ends lost 3 bases and 0 bases, in that order; junction bases with no gene match: 6. The CDR3 protein is CASSARGQISGNTIYF. The CDR3 nucleotides are TGTGCCAGCAGCGCCCGGGGACAGATCTCTGGAAACACCATATATTTT.

This clone showed up just once. The genes are TRBV25-1 and TRBJ2-5; 9 bases align to TRBD1. The V and J ends lost 6 bases and 3 bases, in that order; junction bases with no gene match: 8. The CDR3 covers 15 residues. The germline V gene has CDR1 MGHDK and CDR2 SYGVNS. CDR3 DNA sequence: TGTGCCAGCAGGAACACAGGGGGCCGCAAAGAGACCCAGTACTTC. This gives the protein CASRNTGGRKETQYF.

This clone came up once. This rearrangement joins TRBV3-1 (or the pseudogene TRBV3-2) to TRBJ1-2; 8 bases fit TRBD1. In germline, CDR1 is LGHDT, CDR2 YNNKEL (reference sequence). The CDR3 covers 16 residues. J was trimmed by 1 base and V by 1 base; bases with no gene match: 5. This CDR3 reads CASSQGGTGGNYGYTF. For the CDR3, the DNA is TGTGCCAGCAGCCAAGGTGGGACAGGAGGTAACTATGGCTACACCTTC.

The chain is built from TRBV4-2 and TRBJ2-2, with 7 bases fitting TRBD1. Germline V lookup: CDR1 LGHNA, CDR2 YNFKEQ. V trimming: 0 bases; J trimming: 1 base; junction bases outside the gene matches: 11. The CDR3 is made up of 19 amino acids. The CDR3 protein is CASSQEHSIGTVNTGELFF. For the CDR3, the DNA is TGTGCCAGCAGCCAAGAGCATTCTATAGGGACAGTGAACACCGGGGAGCTGTTTTTT.

The chain joins TRBV19 to TRBJ2-7; D may be TRBD2 (7 bases). The CDR3 is 15 residues long. Deletions cut 2 bases from V and 4 bases from J, with 15 bases between. Per germline, CDR1 LNHDA and CDR2 SQIVND (reference sequence). The CDR3 coding sequence is TGTGCCAGTAGTATAACTTTCGGGGGGCCTTACGAGCAGTACTTC. Its protein is CASSITFGGPYEQYF.

This rearrangement joins TRBV18 to TRBJ1-5, with 10 nucleotides matching TRBD1. V dropped 2 bases and J dropped 11; count of bases not matched to a gene: 9. The germline gives CDR1 KGHSH, CDR2 LQKENI. The CDR3 sequence is 15 residues long. In DNA, the CDR3 is TGTGCCAGCTCACCAGTCCCCCCGGGACAGGGGACCCAGCATTTT. Translating gives CASSPVPPGQGTQHF.

The chain carries TRBV6-5 and TRBJ1-2, with 10 bases identical to TRBD1. The CDR3 runs to 16 residues. The germline V gene has CDR1 MNHEY and CDR2 SVGAGI. The junction had 13 bases not matched to a gene; V was cut back by 6 bases and J by 6 bases. CDR3 residues: CASRYRQGARQNGYTF. The DNA of the CDR3 is TGTGCCAGCAGATACCGACAGGGGGCGAGACAAAATGGCTACACCTTC.

The chain links TRBV19 to TRBJ1-6, with a weak D call TRBD1 (5 bases). Germline assignment: CDR1 LNHDA and CDR2 SQIVND (reference sequence). Trimming stripped 5 bases from V and 0 bases from J, with 11 bases between. This CDR3 spans 16 amino acids. CDR3 residues: CASSPGGFSYNSPLHF. DNA of the CDR3: TGTGCCAGTAGTCCCGGGGGATTCTCCTATAATTCACCCCTCCACTTT.

The chain employs TRBV18 and TRBJ1-3; 8 nucleotides match TRBD1. Trimming took 2 bases from V and 4 from J; bases not matched to a gene: 13. The germline gives CDR1 KGHSH, CDR2 LQKENI. The CDR3 has 18 amino acids. CDR3 sequence: CASSPSPPGDRRGNTIYF. The CDR3 bases are TGTGCCAGCTCACCAAGCCCGCCGGGGGACAGGAGGGGAAACACCATATATTTT.

CDR3 amino acids: CASSEGQGVTQYF. CDR3 nucleotides: TGTGCCAGCAGCGAAGGACAGGGAGTGACCCAGTACTTC. The rearrangement joins TRBV9 to TRBJ2-5; TRBD1 agrees at 8 bases. Germline lookup yields CDR1 SGDLS and CDR2 YYNGEE. J gave up 7 bases and V 3 bases, and 5 bases lay outside the gene matches. This CDR3 has 13 amino acids.

V is TRBV27 and J is TRBJ2-6; D perhaps matches TRBD1 (6 bases). Germline V gene lookup returns CDR1 MNHEY and CDR2 SMNVEV (reference sequence). The CDR3 totals 15 residues. V shed 4 bases and J shed 4 bases, with 11 bases lying between them. The CDR3 nucleotides read TGTGCCAGCAGTTCTCCAGGGGTCGGGGCCAACGTCCTGACTTTC. It translates to CASSSPGVGANVLTF.

The chain joins TRBV5-6 to TRBJ1-6, with unresolved D. V dropped 4 bases and J dropped 0 bases, with 17 bases sitting between them. Per the germline V gene, CDR1 is SGHDT and CDR2 is YYEEEE. This CDR3 spans 18 amino acids. The CDR3 DNA reads as TGTGCCAGCAGCCCCCTGGCTGGAGAGGGCTCCTATAATTCACCCCTCCACTTT. Residues: CASSPLAGEGSYNSPLHF.

The CDR3 sequence: CASSQIKGPGEKLFF. Written as DNA, the CDR3 is TGTGCCAGCAGCCAGATCAAGGGGCCCGGCGAAAAACTGTTTTTT. V and J are TRBV6-5 and TRBJ1-4, with D maybe TRBD1 (5 bases). The V end was cut by 6 bases, the J end by 8 bases, with 19 bases between. The germline gives CDR1 MNHEY, CDR2 SVGAGI. The CDR3 extends over 15 amino acids.